Following are 4 T cell receptor beta chains from one sample sequenced in a study of shared clonotypes between healthy human individuals. Measured with immunoSEQ multiplex PCR; TCRdb has only the in-frame clones, and not every one. The sample shows around 940,000 clones, 76% of them seen only once. Sequencing was carried out using memory CD4+ T cells sorted from blood. Subset given: CD45RA-negative fraction. All receptors derive from a man between 18 and 35 years old in good health.

V usage is TRBV7-8 and J usage is TRBJ2-6; tentative D call: TRBD1 (6 bases). In germline, CDR1 is SGHVS, CDR2 FQNEAQ. Trimming cost V 5 bases and J 4 bases, with 15 bases left between them. The CDR3 spans 16 residues. CDR3 in DNA: TGTGCCAGCAGCCACAAAACAGGGTACGGGGCCAACGTCCTGACTTTC. Protein sequence: CASSHKTGYGANVLTF. The whole variable domain, filled in from reference TRBV7-8 and TRBJ2-6, reads GAGVSQSPRYKVAKRGQDVALRCDPISGHVSLFWYQQALGQGPEFLTYFQNEAQLDKSGLPSDRFFAERPEGSVSTLKIQRTQQEDSAVYLCASSHKTGYGANVLTFGAGSRLTVL.

The chain combines TRBV5-1 with TRBJ2-5; 13 bases match TRBD2. The trim removed 4 bases at V and 5 bases at J, leaving 8 bases unmatched. The CDR3 length is 16 residues. The germline V gene encodes CDR1 SGHRS and CDR2 YFSETQ. The CDR3 DNA follows: TGCGCCAGCAGCCCTGGACTAGCGGGGGTAACGGAGACCCAGTACTTC. It yields the protein CASSPGLAGVTETQYF. The full variable domain, its missing parts supplied by reference TRBV5-1 and TRBJ2-5, is KAGVTQTPRYLIKTRGQQVTLSCSPISGHRSVSWYQQTPGQGLQFLFEYFSETQRNKGNFPGRFSGRQFSNSRSEMNVSTLELGDSALYLCASSPGLAGVTETQYFGPGTRLLVL.

As for this clone: A much larger clonotype is one base distant, so this may be a read error. V usage is TRBV6-6 and J usage is TRBJ1-1, with 10 bases that match TRBD1. The CDR3 contains 14 residues. Germline CDR1 and CDR2: MNHNY and SVGAGI (reference sequence). J lost 2 bases, V lost 6 bases, and 3 bases had no gene match. This CDR3 is CASSRDRGNTEAFF. CDR3 nucleotides: TGTGCCAGCAGCCGGGACAGGGGAAACACTGAAGCTTTCTTT.

V and J are TRBV28 and TRBJ2-3, with D uncertain. The CDR3 is made up of 12 amino acids. Trimming removed 5 bases at V and 4 bases at J, with 7 bases between. Germline CDR1 MDHEN, CDR2 SYDVKM. CDR3 region: CASSQRPDTQYF. The CDR3 DNA reads TGTGCCAGCAGTCAGAGGCCAGATACGCAGTATTTT.